Sequencing of this T cell receptor beta chain was carried out in a study of OX40 agonist ivuxolimab in advanced cancers. The repertoire was sequenced with immunoSEQ multiplex PCR; TCRdb's copy has only in-frame clones and lacks some. The sample shows fewer than 35,000 clones, roughly 86% of them seen only once. The CDR3 contains 14 residues. Germline trimming cut 7 bases from V and 6 bases from J; bases unmatched to any gene: 9. Germline V gene lookup returns CDR1 LNHDA and CDR2 SQIVND (reference sequence). This receptor was obtained from an adult with an advanced solid tumor such as melanoma, head and neck, liver or kidney cancer. The genes are TRBV19 and TRBJ2-4; TRBD2 matches at 7 bases. The sample was CD4+ or CD8+ T cells sorted from blood, taken in a trial of the OX40 agonist ivuxolimab. CDR3: CASTLVGEGNIQYF. The CDR3 bases are TGTGCCAGTACCCTCGTCGGGGAGGGAAACATTCAGTACTTC.